A single sample is the source of the 18 T cell receptor beta chains below, sequenced in a study of blood T cells in healthy people across ages. Next came a second PCR, run for about 7 to 11 cycles, which used a sample-barcoded 5' primer along with a J-beta primer mix. TCRdb fed the 5' RACE reads into MiXCR, producing one record per CDR3 protein. The sample carries some 710,000 distinct CDR3 sequences, approximately 21% recorded once. The sequenced material came from blood. Receptors originate from a man aged 65-85 years in good health.

This chain joins TRBV20-1 and TRBJ1-2, with D tentatively TRBD1 (6 bases). The ends were cut back, 6 bases at V and 6 bases at J, with 23 bases in the middle. CDR1 DFQATT and CDR2 SNEGSKA come from the germline V gene (reference sequence). CDR3 length equals 15 residues. DNA for the CDR3: TGCAGTGCCATACAGGACTCAGGGGTTGGGCATGGCTACACCTTC. It yields the protein CSAIQDSGVGHGYTF.

This clonotype occurred a few times. One junction end does not reproduce the germline sequence, and a read error may be involved. The chain's CDR3 is CACSTSGGSKNIQYF. Here the CDR3 DNA reads TGTGCCTGCAGCACTAGCGGGGGGTCCAAAAACATTCAGTACTTC. J is TRBJ2-4 and V is TRBV7-2; 12 positions match TRBD2. The germline V gene has CDR1 SGHTA and CDR2 FQGNSA. The CDR3 loop spans 15 amino acids.

The chain recombines TRBV28 with TRBJ1-2; D is unresolved. With 5 bases removed from V and 2 bases from J, the gap between germline ends came to 15 bases. The germline CDR1 and CDR2 sequences are MDHEN and SYDVKM. CDR3 length equals 15 residues. In DNA form, the CDR3 reads TGTGCCAGCAGTCCCTTGGGAGGAAGGAACTATGGCTACACCTTC. It is translated as CASSPLGGRNYGYTF.

The table lists this clonotype with a count of one. This chain uses TRBV4-2 with TRBJ1-2; tentatively, D is TRBD1 (6 bases). V was cut by 0 bases and J by 8 bases, with 19 bases left in between. This CDR3 spans 16 amino acids. Germline values: CDR1 LGHNA, CDR2 YNFKEQ. The CDR3, as DNA: TGTGCCAGCAGCCAAGACCCAGAAGAAGGGGGTAGAGGCTACACCTTC. Residues: CASSQDPEEGGRGYTF.

The V call is TRBV5-1, the J call TRBJ2-5; the D is unclear. TRBJ2-1 matches the DNA end more closely, so the J call is doubtful. There are 16 residues in the CDR3. Germline CDR1 is SGHRS and CDR2 is YFSETQ. CDR3 nucleotides: TGCGCCAGCTCCCCCCTCGTCCGGAAATCCTACAATGAGCAGTTCTTC. Translated, it gives CASSPLVRKSYNEQFF.

This chain connects TRBV5-1 to TRBJ2-2, with 7 bases fitting TRBD1. The CDR3 contains 15 residues. V lost 1 base, J lost 3 bases, and 3 bases stayed unmatched. Germline CDR1 is SGHRS and CDR2 is YFSETQ. CDR3 DNA: TGCGCCAGCAGCTTGCCCAGGGGGTACACCGGGGAGCTGTTTTTT. Translated, it gives CASSLPRGYTGELFF.

This sequence joins TRBV6-5 and TRBJ1-2; TRBD1 matches 12 bases. Germline CDR1 is MNHEY and CDR2 is SVGAGI. The CDR3 contains 15 residues. Trimming took 6 bases from V and 8 from J; bases not matched to a gene: 10. The CDR3 DNA reads TGTGCCAGCAGCCTCCTAGGGACAGGGGGCGACGGCTACACCTTC. Translation gives CASSLLGTGGDGYTF.

This clonotype came up a few times. V and J are TRBV20-1 and TRBJ1-6; 9 nucleotides agree with TRBD1. CDR1 is DFQATT and CDR2 is SNEGSKA in the germline V gene (reference sequence). Losses at the gene ends were 3 bases for V and 9 bases for J; bases not matched to a gene: 6. The CDR3 is made up of 14 amino acids. The DNA of the CDR3 is TGCAGTGCTAGGGTCCCGGGACAGGGTTCACCCCTCCACTTT. As protein: CSARVPGQGSPLHF.

This clonotype has more than one count but fewer than ten. A junction boundary mismatches the germline segment, possibly from a read error. The rearrangement uses TRBV5-4 and TRBJ2-3; D is undetermined. This CDR3 is built from 15 residues. The germline V gene encodes CDR1 SGHNT and CDR2 YYREEE (reference sequence). The CDR3 DNA sequence: TGCGCCAGCAGACCCGGAGCTAGTCTCACAGATACGCAGTATTTT. Translating it yields CASRPGASLTDTQYF.

This clonotype was observed a few times. This chain uses TRBV6-5 with TRBJ2-2; D may correspond to TRBD1 or TRBD2 (5 bases each). The germline V gene has CDR1 MNHEY and CDR2 SVGAGI. The length of the CDR3 is 15 residues. Trimming removed 6 bases at V and 0 bases at J, with 11 bases between. This CDR3 is CASRGTASNTGELFF. The CDR3 DNA sequence: TGTGCCAGCAGGGGGACCGCGTCGAACACCGGGGAGCTGTTTTTT.

V is TRBV20-1 and J is TRBJ1-2, with D possibly TRBD1 on 5 matching bases. V was clipped by 0 bases and J by 2 bases, with 7 bases between them. Germline CDR1 and CDR2: DFQATT and SNEGSKA (reference sequence). The CDR3 extends over 13 amino acids. Here the CDR3 reads CSARDRVNYGYTF. The CDR3, as DNA: TGCAGTGCTAGAGACAGGGTCAACTATGGCTACACCTTC.

This rearrangement joins TRBV7-9 to TRBJ2-4; D remains ambiguous. Trimming cost V 6 bases and J 0 bases, with 9 bases left between them. This CDR3 spans 14 amino acids. Germline lookup yields CDR1 SEHNR and CDR2 FQNEAQ (reference sequence). The CDR3 protein is CASRKLLAKNIQYF. The CDR3 DNA is TGTGCCAGCAGAAAATTATTAGCCAAAAACATTCAGTACTTC.

In nucleotides, the CDR3 is TGTGCCAGCAGTTTCCAAGGGACTAGCGGCTCCTACGAGCAGTACTTC. Amino acids: CASSFQGTSGSYEQYF. The chain employs TRBV12-3 or TRBV12-4 and TRBJ2-7; 11 nucleotides agree with TRBD2. The CDR3 has 16 amino acids. With 3 bases clipped from V and 0 bases from J, the junction kept 4 bases outside the gene matches.

This clonotype has only a few counts. J is TRBJ2-2 and V is TRBV11-3, with D perhaps TRBD1 (6 bases). The length of the CDR3 is 14 residues. The V and J ends lost 6 bases and 5 bases respectively, with 13 bases between them. Germline V gene lookup returns CDR1 SGHNT and CDR2 YENEEA. CDR3 bases: TGTGCCAGCAGAAAAGACAGGCGAACCGGGGAGCTGTTTTTT. Translating it yields CASRKDRRTGELFF.

This clonotype was counted only a few times. This chain links TRBV14 with TRBJ2-5; 8 nucleotides line up with TRBD1. The CDR3 loop spans 13 amino acids. Germline V gene sequence: CDR1 SGHDN, CDR2 FVKESK. After removal of 2 bases from V and 5 bases from J, the junction contained 1 base not matched to a gene. The DNA of the CDR3 is TGTGCCAGCAGCCAATACAGGGGGGAGACCCAGTACTTC. Amino acids: CASSQYRGETQYF.

In its sample, this clonotype was seen a few times. A much larger clone differs by one base, so this may be a read error. The chain links TRBV29-1 to TRBJ2-3; 9 nucleotides match TRBD2. This CDR3 is 16 amino acids long. CDR1 is SQVTM, CDR2 ANQGSEA, per germline. The CDR3 region has the DNA TGCAGCGCCGCCCCTCAGGCGGGGGGGATCACAGATACGCGGTATTTT. Translated: CSAAPQAGGITDTRYF.

Many counts were recorded for this clonotype. The genes are TRBV29-1 and TRBJ1-1, with 10 bases aligning to TRBD1. Germline lookup yields CDR1 SQVTM and CDR2 ANQGSEA. The CDR3 has 14 residues. V trimming: 8 bases; J trimming: 1 base; junction bases outside the gene matches: 7. For the CDR3, the DNA is TGCAGCTCGGGACAGGGGATGACGAACACTGAAGCTTTCTTT. Translated: CSSGQGMTNTEAFF.

Comment on this clonotype: Relative to the germline gene, one junction end is altered; a read error may explain this. The chain links TRBV29-1 to TRBJ1-1; unclear D gene. The CDR3 totals 10 residues. The germline gives CDR1 SQVTM, CDR2 ANQGSEA. The CDR3 region is CSVQNTEASF. The CDR3 DNA follows: TGCAGCGTTCAGAACACTGAAGCTTCCTTT.